In its sample, the clone carrying this TCR beta chain was seen many times. Antigen: not known. The read stops 3 residues short of the end of the CDR3; the missing end is completed from the germline J gene. These data come from a study of T cell clonality in common variable immunodeficiency. Whole-study findings and limits: Fewer deletions and N-nucleotide insertions were reportedly seen in common variable immunodeficiency TCR beta sequences.

Germline V gene sequence: CDR1 SGHDT, CDR2 YYEEEE. V was trimmed by 4 bases and J by 0 bases, leaving 2 bases between them. The CDR3 has 11 residues. Most patients and controls had Caucasian heritage. Data came from immunoSEQ multiplex PCR; TCRdb stores just in-frame clones and leaves some out. The record shows about 40,000 clones for this sample, with no singletons present. Source material: peripheral blood mononuclear cells. The chain uses TRBV5-6 and TRBJ2-7; D call uncertain. The sequence was collected from a person between 18 and 70 years old in good health. CDR3 sequence: CASSHSYEQYF. The part of the CDR3 DNA that was read is TGTGCCAGCAGCCACTCCTACGAG.